This passage covers 28 T cell receptor beta chains from one sample sequenced in a study of type 1 regulatory T cells. For these TCRs, the target antigens are not known. A single record per CDR3 protein comes from TCRdb applying MiXCR to the reads. The sample shows roughly 62,000 distinct CDR3 sequences, 62% of them seen only once. The sample consisted of cultured non-Tr1 T cells, either the whole culture or a sorted T cell fraction (not recorded which). The source of these receptors is a human donor in good health.

The chain is built from TRBV28 and TRBJ1-5; D might be TRBD1 (6 bases). The ends were cut back, 10 bases at V and 2 bases at J, with 9 bases in the middle. This CDR3 region has 12 residues. The germline V gene encodes CDR1 MDHEN and CDR2 SYDVKM. This CDR3 is CATWTGNQPQHF. DNA for the CDR3: TGTGCCACCTGGACAGGCAATCAGCCCCAGCATTTT.

The genes are TRBV28 and TRBJ1-6; D gene uncertain. Germline V CDR1 and CDR2: MDHEN, SYDVKM. The CDR3 has 13 amino acids. Trimming pared 3 bases from V and 10 bases from J, leaving 10 bases between. This CDR3 is CASSLEGFSPLHF. CDR3 nucleotide sequence: TGTGCCAGCAGTTTGGAGGGTTTCTCACCCCTCCACTTT.

There are a few counts of this clonotype. V gene TRBV27 combines with J gene TRBJ1-2, with 9 positions matching TRBD1. The CDR3 is made up of 17 amino acids. V lost 8 bases and J lost 5; bases outside the gene matches: 18. In germline, CDR1 is MNHEY, CDR2 SMNVEV (reference sequence). The DNA of the CDR3 is TGTGCCAGCCGCGCGTCCCGGGGGGGACAGGGAACATATGGCTACACCTTC. Translated: CASRASRGGQGTYGYTF.

This clonotype was seen only once. Compared with germline, one end of the junction differs, possibly owing to a read error. This rearrangement joins TRBV7-9 to TRBJ2-3, with 9 nucleotides matching TRBD2. The germline V gene encodes CDR1 SEHNR and CDR2 FQNEAQ (reference sequence). The CDR3 length is 18 residues. The CDR3 sequence is CVSSSPRLEREVSDTQYF. In DNA form, the CDR3 reads TGTGTCAGCAGCTCGCCAAGGTTGGAGCGGGAGGTTTCTGATACGCAGTATTTT.

The sample holds a few counts of this clonotype. The V call is TRBV18, the J call TRBJ2-1; 9 bases are shared with TRBD2. The CDR3 sequence is 18 residues long. Germline values: CDR1 KGHSH, CDR2 LQKENI. V lost 1 base, J lost 7 bases, and 14 bases stayed unmatched. The CDR3 sequence is CASSPRVPREGLTNEQFF. Here the CDR3 DNA reads TGTGCCAGCTCACCACGGGTACCGCGGGAGGGCCTGACGAATGAGCAGTTCTTC. Using reference TRBV18 and TRBJ2-1 for the parts outside the CDR3, the full variable domain is NAGVMQNPRHLVRRRGQEARLRCSPMKGHSHVYWYRQLPEEGLKFMVYLQKENIIDESGMPKERFSAEFPKEGPSILRIQQVVRGDSAAYFCASSPRVPREGLTNEQFFGPGTRLTVL.

This sequence joins TRBV5-1 and TRBJ1-1, with 7 bases lining up with TRBD1. Trimming removed 4 bases from V and 5 bases from J; junction bases left unmatched: 8. Germline V gene sequence: CDR1 SGHRS, CDR2 YFSETQ. The CDR3 runs to 14 residues. CDR3 sequence: CASSESGGLTEAFF. CDR3 bases: TGCGCCAGCAGCGAATCAGGGGGGTTAACTGAAGCTTTCTTT.

The chain has TRBV11-2 and TRBJ1-6, with 7 nucleotides matching TRBD1. Germline V gene sequence: CDR1 SGHAT, CDR2 FQNNGV. The CDR3 runs to 13 residues. Unmatched junction bases numbered 6, after V lost 9 bases and J lost 7 bases. CDR3 in amino acids: CASGGQLNSPLHF. The CDR3 region has the DNA TGTGCCAGTGGGGGACAGCTGAATTCACCCCTCCACTTT.

Judged by abundance, this clonotype is medium-sized (0.01 to 0.1%). The V and J genes are TRBV2 and TRBJ1-1; no clear D. Germline loops: CDR1 SNHLY, CDR2 FYNNEI. Trimming cost V 4 bases and J 1 base, with 7 bases left between them. This CDR3 region has 13 residues. CDR3 residues: CASSGAQNTEAFF. As DNA, the CDR3 is TGTGCCAGCAGTGGGGCACAGAACACTGAAGCTTTCTTT.

V usage is TRBV20-1 and J usage is TRBJ1-5, with a weak D call TRBD1 (6 bases). V was trimmed by 3 bases and J by 5 bases, leaving 11 bases between them. In germline, CDR1 is DFQATT, CDR2 SNEGSKA (reference sequence). This CDR3 comprises 13 residues. The CDR3 region is CSASGGQYQPQHF. The CDR3 DNA sequence: TGCAGTGCTAGCGGGGGCCAGTATCAGCCCCAGCATTTT.

This clonotype has just a few counts. The V and J genes are TRBV25-1 and TRBJ2-1; TRBD2 is a possible D gene (5 bases). The V gene lost 5 bases and the J gene lost 8 bases, with 13 bases spanning the gap. The CDR3 contains 13 residues. Germline assignment: CDR1 MGHDK and CDR2 SYGVNS. DNA of the CDR3: TGTGCCAGCAGTTGGAAAGCGGCCCATGAGCAGTTCTTC. This gives the protein CASSWKAAHEQFF.

The J gene is TRBJ2-1, the V gene TRBV4-2; 15 positions agree with TRBD2. The length of the CDR3 is 19 residues. V dropped 2 bases and J dropped 3; count of bases not matched to a gene: 8. Germline lookup yields CDR1 LGHNA and CDR2 YNFKEQ. Written as DNA, the CDR3 is TGTGCCAGCAGCCAACCAAGCGGACTAGCGGGAGGGAACTACAATGAGCAGTTCTTC. It translates to CASSQPSGLAGGNYNEQFF.

The chain uses TRBV6-2 or TRBV6-3 and TRBJ1-5, with D uncertain. V lost 6 bases and J lost 9, with 15 bases in between. This CDR3 spans 13 amino acids. Per the germline V gene, CDR1 is MNHEY and CDR2 is SVGEGT. The CDR3 DNA is TGTGCCAGCAGGCCCGCAGTCCTTGGGCCCCAGCATTTT. Translation gives CASRPAVLGPQHF.

The rearrangement joins TRBV4-2 to TRBJ2-5; tentatively, D is TRBD1 (5 bases). Trimming pared 1 base from V and 5 bases from J, leaving 11 bases between. The CDR3 sequence is 14 residues long. CDR1 is LGHNA and CDR2 is YNFKEQ in the germline V gene. CDR3 DNA: TGTGCCAGCAGCCAAGCCCAGGGAAGGGAGACCCAGTACTTC. This encodes CASSQAQGRETQYF.

The chain couples TRBV7-2 to TRBJ2-1; D is perhaps TRBD1 (5 bases). Germline V lookup: CDR1 SGHTA, CDR2 FQGNSA. This CDR3 is 12 amino acids long. V shed 5 bases and J shed 13 bases, with 15 bases lying between them. CDR3 sequence reads: CASSRDDSSQFF. The CDR3 nucleotides read TGTGCCAGCAGCCGAGACGACAGTAGTCAGTTCTTC.

The gene calls are TRBV5-1 and TRBJ2-5, with D unclear. The V gene lost 4 bases and the J gene lost 2 bases, with 6 bases spanning the gap. CDR1 is SGHRS, CDR2 YFSETQ, per germline. The CDR3 consists of 12 residues. The CDR3 reads CASSIEQETQYF. CDR3 coding DNA: TGCGCCAGCAGCATAGAACAAGAGACCCAGTACTTC. The whole variable domain, filled in from reference TRBV5-1 and TRBJ2-5, reads KAGVTQTPRYLIKTRGQQVTLSCSPISGHRSVSWYQQTPGQGLQFLFEYFSETQRNKGNFPGRFSGRQFSNSRSEMNVSTLELGDSALYLCASSIEQETQYFGPGTRLLVL.

The CDR3 bases are TGCAGCGTTGTGACAGGGACTACCGGGGAGCTGTTTTTT. Its translation: CSVVTGTTGELFF. The chain employs TRBV29-1 and TRBJ2-2; tentative D call: TRBD1 (7 bases). CDR3 length: 13 residues. Trimming pared 4 bases from V and 5 bases from J, leaving 11 bases between. The germline CDR1 and CDR2 sequences are SQVTM and ANQGSEA.

The chain employs TRBV19 and TRBJ2-3; D gene unclear. Germline V lookup: CDR1 LNHDA, CDR2 SQIVND (reference sequence). Trimming left V 8 bases short and J 7 bases short, with 13 bases between. This CDR3 is built from 12 residues. This chain's CDR3 is CASGPEYHTQYF. Written as DNA, the CDR3 is TGTGCCAGTGGACCCGAGTATCATACGCAGTATTTT.

The chain uses TRBV30 and TRBJ2-3; 7 bases fit TRBD1. This CDR3 spans 14 amino acids. Germline values: CDR1 GTSNPN, CDR2 SVGIG (reference sequence). V was pared by 6 bases and J by 4 bases, with 10 bases of the junction left unmatched. CDR3 residues: CACQETGPADTQYF. The CDR3 DNA reads TGTGCCTGCCAAGAGACAGGGCCGGCAGATACGCAGTATTTT.

This chain connects TRBV11-2 to TRBJ2-4; 9 bases map to TRBD2. CDR1 and CDR2 from the germline V gene are SGHAT and FQNNGV. CDR3 size: 16 residues. After removal of 5 bases from V and 0 bases from J, the junction contained 5 bases not matched to a gene. The CDR3 bases are TGTGCCAGCAGCCCTCGACTAGCGGTAGCCAAAAACATTCAGTACTTC. Protein: CASSPRLAVAKNIQYF.

The chain recombines TRBV5-4 with TRBJ2-3; 7 bases are shared with TRBD1. Germline V CDR1 and CDR2: SGHNT, YYREEE (reference sequence). The CDR3 runs 15 residues. Losses at the gene ends were 0 bases for V and 3 bases for J; bases not matched to a gene: 4. Here the CDR3 reads CASSLDRGVTDTQYF. The CDR3 bases are TGTGCCAGCAGCTTGGACAGGGGTGTAACAGATACGCAGTATTTT.

The chain joins TRBV20-1 to TRBJ1-1; D might be TRBD1 (5 bases). V lost 2 bases and J 4 bases, leaving 17 bases between the germline ends. This CDR3 is built from 15 residues. Per germline, CDR1 DFQATT and CDR2 SNEGSKA (reference sequence). The chain's CDR3 is CSARKVGRDGTEAFF. The CDR3 DNA is TGCAGTGCTAGAAAGGTGGGCAGGGATGGCACTGAAGCTTTCTTT.

This sequence joins TRBV5-5 and TRBJ2-7; no clear D. With 4 bases removed from V and 0 bases from J, the gap between germline ends came to 14 bases. CDR3 length: 15 residues. Germline V CDR1 and CDR2: SGHKS, YYEKEE (reference sequence). CDR3 region: CASSQNYPVSYEQYF. In DNA form, the CDR3 reads TGTGCCAGCAGCCAAAACTACCCGGTCTCCTACGAGCAGTACTTC. The whole variable domain, remainder taken from reference TRBV5-5 and TRBJ2-7, is DAGVTQSPTHLIKTRGQQVTLRCSPISGHKSVSWYQQVLGQGPQFIFQYYEKEERGRGNFPDRFSARQFPNYSSELNVNALLLGDSALYLCASSQNYPVSYEQYFGPGTRLTVT.

The rearrangement links TRBV6-5 to TRBJ2-2; 8 nucleotides match TRBD2. V lost 8 bases, J lost 6 bases, and 14 bases stayed unmatched. CDR3 length: 16 amino acids. The germline CDR1 and CDR2 sequences are MNHEY and SVGAGI. DNA of the CDR3: TGTGCCAGCGGTCCCGTGATAGCGGGAAGGCCCGGGGAGCTGTTTTTT. It translates to CASGPVIAGRPGELFF.

CDR3 protein: CASSLSDNEQYF. The CDR3 coding sequence is TGTGCCAGCAGCTTGTCGGACAACGAGCAGTACTTC. The V and J genes are TRBV7-9 and TRBJ2-7; D possibly corresponds to TRBD1 (5 bases). Germline lookup yields CDR1 SEHNR and CDR2 FQNEAQ (reference sequence). V was trimmed by 3 bases and J by 5 bases, leaving 8 bases between them. The CDR3 sequence is 12 residues long.

J is TRBJ2-1 and V is TRBV5-6; 7 bases line up with TRBD1. The CDR3 runs 14 residues. The V segment lost 4 bases and the J segment 8 bases; nucleotides outside the gene matches: 9. Germline V gene lookup returns CDR1 SGHDT and CDR2 YYEEEE. CDR3 sequence: CASSPATGFHEQFF. DNA for the CDR3: TGTGCCAGCAGCCCAGCGACAGGGTTTCATGAGCAGTTCTTC.

The chain has TRBV12-3 or TRBV12-4 and TRBJ1-3; possibly TRBD1 for D (5 bases). CDR3 length equals 15 residues. V dropped 5 bases and J dropped 0 bases, with 11 bases sitting between them. The CDR3 reads CASSPGPHSGNTIYF. Here the CDR3 DNA reads TGTGCCAGCAGTCCGGGGCCTCACTCTGGAAACACCATATATTTT.

DNA for the CDR3: TGCAGTGCTAGTTTACAGGCCAGTCAGGAGCAGTACTTC. This translates into CSASLQASQEQYF. The V gene is TRBV20-1, the J gene TRBJ2-7, with a weak D call TRBD1 (5 bases). Trimming cost V 3 bases and J 7 bases, with 16 bases left between them. Per germline, CDR1 DFQATT and CDR2 SNEGSKA (reference sequence). This CDR3 region has 13 residues.

The chain employs TRBV19 and TRBJ2-1; 11 bases are a match to TRBD2. CDR3 size: 15 residues. Germline CDR1 and CDR2: LNHDA and SQIVND (reference sequence). V lost 4 bases, J lost 6 bases, and 5 bases stayed unmatched. The CDR3 DNA is TGTGCCAGTAGTAGGGGACTAGCGGTAGTCAATGAGCAGTTCTTC. This sequence encodes CASSRGLAVVNEQFF. Supplemented by reference TRBV19 and TRBJ2-1, the full variable domain reads DGGITQSPKYLFRKEGQNVTLSCEQNLNHDAMYWYRQDPGQGLRLIYYSQIVNDFQKGDIAEGYSVSREKKESFPLTVTSAQKNPTAFYLCASSRGLAVVNEQFFGPGTRLTVL.